A selection of T cell receptor beta chains follows, all from one sample in a study of blood T cells in healthy people across ages. Using its own MiXCR run on the 5' RACE reads, TCRdb lists one record per CDR3 protein. The profile covers over 1,500,000 distinct CDR3 sequences, with 40% to 55% appearing a single time and around 2.1% taken by the ten largest. Sequencing was done on a sample of blood. The source is a middle-aged woman in good health. Each CDR3 is given with its conserved first and last residue. Each record gives: clone size, D gene, J gene, V gene, CDR3 DNA, CDR3 protein. A D gene is named only where the DNA matches it firmly. Size is stated for part of the rows, as once, few or many counts, or as a class when the clone is expanded.

>-|-|TRBJ1-4|TRBV27
TGTGCCAGCAGCCCAGTCACAACTAATGAAAAACTGTTTTTT
CASSPVTTNEKLFF
>-|TRBD2|TRBJ2-3|TRBV6-2/TRBV6-3
TGTGCCAGCACCCGCGGCGGGGGGGCCGGAGCAGATACGCAGTATTTT
CASTRGGGAGADTQYF
>few|-|TRBJ2-5|TRBV20-1
TGCAGTGCTACCCAGACCTTCCGGGGAGAGACCCAGTACTTC
CSATQTFRGETQYF
>once|TRBD1|TRBJ1-4|TRBV10-3
TGTGCCATCAGCCGTTCAGGGGGCAATGAAAAACTGTTTTTT
CAISRSGGNEKLFF
>-|-|TRBJ2-2|TRBV3-1
TGTGCCAGCAGCCAAGCTAACATTGGGCAGGGAGCGAACACCGGGGAGCTGTTTTTT
CASSQANIGQGANTGELFF
>few|TRBD2|TRBJ2-1|TRBV7-2
TGTGCCAGCAGTTCCCTAGCGGGGGCGGGGAATGAGCAGTTCTTC
CASSSLAGAGNEQFF
>few|-|TRBJ1-2|TRBV27
TGTGCCAGCAGTCTTGGGACATCCGAAGGAGGCTACACCTTC
CASSLGTSEGGYTF
>-|-|TRBJ2-1|TRBV28
TGTGCCAGCAGTTTCCCGCGGACGGGGGGCCACAATGAGCAGTTCTTC
CASSFPRTGGHNEQFF
>few|-|TRBJ2-7|TRBV6-2/TRBV6-3
TGTGCCAGCAGCTTTAGGACAGCAATTTCTAACGAGCAGTACTTC
CASSFRTAISNEQYF
>-|-|TRBJ2-3|TRBV20-1
TGCAGTGCTAGGCAAGACTGGCCCCACACAGATACGCAGTATTTT
CSARQDWPHTDTQYF
>few|-|TRBJ2-7|TRBV10-2
TGCGCCAGCAGTGAGTCCACCGGAGGGGGCTCCTACGAGCAGTACTTC
CASSESTGGGSYEQYF
>few|TRBD2|TRBJ2-2|TRBV4-2
TGTGCCAGCAGCTTCCGGACTAGCGGGGGGCCTCTTACCGGGGAGCTGTTTTTT
CASSFRTSGGPLTGELFF
>-|TRBD1|TRBJ1-6|TRBV7-2
TGTGCCAGCGGCTCCTCGACAGGGCGCGCTTCACCCCTCCACTTT
CASGSSTGRASPLHF
>-|-|TRBJ1-5|TRBV29-1
TGCAGCGTTTCACAGGCCTCCAATCAGCCCCAGCATTTT
CSVSQASNQPQHF
>-|TRBD1|TRBJ2-7|TRBV7-9
TGTGCCAGCAGCCACGGGGACAGGGGATACGAGCAGTACTTC
CASSHGDRGYEQYF
>-|-|TRBJ1-5|TRBV15
TGTGCCACCAGCCCTGGGCAGAAGCAGCCCCAGCATTTT
CATSPGQKQPQHF
>few|-|TRBJ1-1|TRBV15
TGTGCCACCAGCAGAGCTACGACAGGCGGTGAAGCTTTCTTT
CATSRATTGGEAFF
>-|TRBD1|TRBJ2-7|TRBV4-3
TGCGCCAGCAGCCGAGGGACAGGGGTCCCCCTTTCTGACGAGCAGTACTTC
CASSRGTGVPLSDEQYF
>few|-|TRBJ2-7|TRBV4-3
TGCGCCAGCAGCTACTCCGGGACACCTCCCTACGAGCAGTACTTC
CASSYSGTPPYEQYF
>-|TRBD1|TRBJ2-7|TRBV10-3
TGTGCCATAGCTGGGACAGGGTCTCTCTCCTACGAGCAGTACTTC
CAIAGTGSLSYEQYF